This T cell receptor beta chain was sequenced in a study of blood T cell repertoires in COVID-19. In the source study's methods: Nucleated cell number was recorded as an estimate derived from reference gene primer amplification. Method: immunoSEQ multiplex PCR; TCRdb's copy keeps in-frame clones and lacks some. That table supplies the V and J calls and clone size; D and trimming were determined from the DNA. Among roughly 180,000 clones listed, approximately 86% were seen once. The germline V and J ends were trimmed by 2 bases and 4 bases, with 11 bases remaining between them. The germline gives CDR1 LGHDT, CDR2 YNNKEL (reference sequence). This CDR3 has 14 amino acids.

This clonotype was sampled from a man aged 60-69 years with acute or convalescent COVID-19. The rearrangement uses TRBV3-1 (or the pseudogene TRBV3-2) and TRBJ1-1; unclear D gene. The sequencing input was peripheral blood. CDR3 sequence (DNA): TGTGCCAGCAGCCAAAGTCTTCGAGGCACTGAAGCTTTCTTT. It is translated as CASSQSLRGTEAFF.